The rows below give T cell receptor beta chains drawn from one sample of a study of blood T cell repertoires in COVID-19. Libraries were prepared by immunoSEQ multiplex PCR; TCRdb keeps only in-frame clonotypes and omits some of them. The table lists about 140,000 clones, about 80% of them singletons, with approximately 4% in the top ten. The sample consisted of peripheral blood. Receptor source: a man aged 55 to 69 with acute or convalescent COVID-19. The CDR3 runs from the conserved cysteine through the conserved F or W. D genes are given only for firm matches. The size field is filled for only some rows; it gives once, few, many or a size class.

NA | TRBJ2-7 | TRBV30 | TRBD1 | TGTGCCTGGAGTACGGGACAGGGGTTCGAGCAGTACTTC | CAWSTGQGFEQYF
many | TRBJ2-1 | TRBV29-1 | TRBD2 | TGCAGCGTTGATTATGGGACTAGCAGATACAATGAGCAGTTCTTC | CSVDYGTSRYNEQFF
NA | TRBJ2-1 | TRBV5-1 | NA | TGCGCCAGCAGCCCCGAGGCCGGCGGCTCCTACAATGAGCAGTTCTTC | CASSPEAGGSYNEQFF
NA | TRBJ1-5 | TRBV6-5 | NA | TGTGCCACCTCCCTCGGGAGCAATCAGCCCCAGCATTTT | CATSLGSNQPQHF
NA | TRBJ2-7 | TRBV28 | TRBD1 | TGTGCCAGCAGTTTAAGGGGGCGCATTTACTACGAGCAGTACTTC | CASSLRGRIYYEQYF
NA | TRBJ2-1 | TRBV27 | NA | TGTGCCAGCAGTTTAAACCCCATCGGGAATGAGCAGTTCTTC | CASSLNPIGNEQFF
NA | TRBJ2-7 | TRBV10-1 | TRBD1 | TGCGCCTGCCGGGACAGGGGGCCTTACGAGCAGTACTTC | CACRDRGPYEQYF
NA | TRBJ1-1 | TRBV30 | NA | TGTGCCTTCGGATGGCGGACTGAAGCTTTCTTT | CAFGWRTEAFF
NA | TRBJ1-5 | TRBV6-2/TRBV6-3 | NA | TGTGCCAGCAGCCCGGGAGCCGGGAATCAGCCCCAGCATTTT | CASSPGAGNQPQHF
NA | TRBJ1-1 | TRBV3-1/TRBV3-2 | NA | TGTGCCAGCAGTTACAATCGAGGGACTGAAGCTTTCTTT | CASSYNRGTEAFF
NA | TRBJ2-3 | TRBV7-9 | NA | TGTGCCAGCAGCTCCCGACGGGGATTCACAGATACGCAGTATTTT | CASSSRRGFTDTQYF
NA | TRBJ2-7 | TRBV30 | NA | TGTGCCTGGAGTGTTGGGGTAGCCCAAGGGGCCTACGAGCAGTACTTC | CAWSVGVAQGAYEQYF
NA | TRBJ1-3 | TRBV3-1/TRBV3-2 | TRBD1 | TGTGCCAGCAGCCTATGGGACAGTCGGGGAAACACCATATATTTT | CASSLWDSRGNTIYF
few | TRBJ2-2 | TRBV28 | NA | TGTGCCAGCAGTGGGAGAGCGAACACCGGGGAGCTGTTTTTT | CASSGRANTGELFF
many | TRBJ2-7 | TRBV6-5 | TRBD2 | TGTGCCAGTCTGACTAGCGCCGCGAGTTACGAGCAGTACTTC | CASLTSAASYEQYF
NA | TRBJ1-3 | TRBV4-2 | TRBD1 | TGTGCCAGCAGCGCCCCTCAGGGGGAGCTCTCCGGAAACACCATATATTTT | CASSAPQGELSGNTIYF
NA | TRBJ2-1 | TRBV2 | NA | TGTGCCAGCAGTGAACCGTACAATGAGCAGTTCTTC | CASSEPYNEQFF
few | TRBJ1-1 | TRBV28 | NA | TGTGCCAGCAGTTTACTCACTGAAGCTTTCTTT | CASSLLTEAFF
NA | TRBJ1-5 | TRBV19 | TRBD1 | TGTGCCAGTAGTTATATAGAAGGGGGCGGCAGGGATCAGCCCCAGCATTTT | CASSYIEGGGRDQPQHF
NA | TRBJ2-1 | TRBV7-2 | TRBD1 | TGTGCCAGCAGCTTGACTATGGACAGGGAGCAGTTCTTC | CASSLTMDREQFF
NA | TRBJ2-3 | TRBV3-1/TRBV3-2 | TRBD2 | TGTGCCAGCAGCCAAGAGGGACTAGCGGGAGGGGGCACAGATACGCAGTATTTT | CASSQEGLAGGGTDTQYF
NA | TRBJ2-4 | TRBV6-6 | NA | TGTGCCAGCAGTTCCCACACCCTAGCCAAAAACATTCAGTACTTC | CASSSHTLAKNIQYF
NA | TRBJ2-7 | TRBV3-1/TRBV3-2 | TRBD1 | TGTGCCAGCAAATCAGGACAGGGGACCAGCTCCTACGAGCAGTACTTC | CASKSGQGTSSYEQYF
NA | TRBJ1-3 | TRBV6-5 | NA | TGTGCCAGCAGAAAACAGGGAGCTGGAAACACCATATATTTT | CASRKQGAGNTIYF
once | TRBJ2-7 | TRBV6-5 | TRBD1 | TGTGCCAGCAGAGATAACAGGGGGCACGAGCAGTACTTC | CASRDNRGHEQYF
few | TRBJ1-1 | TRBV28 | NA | TGTGCCAGCAGCGACTCCCAGACTGAAGCTTTCTTT | CASSDSQTEAFF
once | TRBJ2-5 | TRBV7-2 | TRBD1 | TGTGCCAGCAGCCCCACCGGGACAGGGGGAATTCGAGAGACCCAGTACTTC | CASSPTGTGGIRETQYF
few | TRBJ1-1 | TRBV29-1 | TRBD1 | TGCAGCGTTGAACGAGGGGGCCGGACTGAAGCTTTCTTT | CSVERGGRTEAFF
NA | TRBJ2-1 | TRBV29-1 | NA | TGCAGCCTTCACCAGGGTTCCTACAATGAGCAGTTCTTC | CSLHQGSYNEQFF
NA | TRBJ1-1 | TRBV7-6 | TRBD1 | TGTGCCAGCAGCAAACAGGGGACGGGCACTGAAGCTTTCTTT | CASSKQGTGTEAFF
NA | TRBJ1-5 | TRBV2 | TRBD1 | TGTGCCAGCGCCGGACAGGGGGAGGTAAATCAGCCCCAGCATTTT | CASAGQGEVNQPQHF
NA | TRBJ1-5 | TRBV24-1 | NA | TGTGCCACCGCTGGCCCGGGTGGGCAGCCCCAGCATTTT | CATAGPGGQPQHF
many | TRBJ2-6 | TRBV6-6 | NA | TGTGCCAGCTGGTCCAGGGATGGGGCCAACGTCCTGACTTTC | CASWSRDGANVLTF
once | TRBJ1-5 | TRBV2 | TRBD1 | TGTGCCAGCAGTGGACCCTTGACAGGGGAACAGCCCCAGCATTTT | CASSGPLTGEQPQHF
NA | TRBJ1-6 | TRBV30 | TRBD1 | TGTGCCTGGAGTCAGGGACAGGGGAATTCACCCCTCCACTTT | CAWSQGQGNSPLHF
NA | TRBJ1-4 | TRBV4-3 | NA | TGCGCCAGCAGCCAAGATTGGGCAGGGATCCTGTTTTTT | CASSQDWAGILFF
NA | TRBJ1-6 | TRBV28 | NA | TGTGCCAGCAGTCCACGACAGTTCTCCTTTACACCCCTCCACTTT | CASSPRQFSFTPLHF
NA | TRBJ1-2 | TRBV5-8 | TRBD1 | TGTGCCAGCAGCCCCAGGGGGCAGGCTAACTATGGCTACACCTTC | CASSPRGQANYGYTF
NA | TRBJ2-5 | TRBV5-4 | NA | TGTGCCAGCAGCCCTCGACAGACCGTAGGCCAAGAGACCCAGTACTTC | CASSPRQTVGQETQYF
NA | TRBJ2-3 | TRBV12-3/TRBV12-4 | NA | TGTGCCAGCAGTTTGATTAGCAGTGATACGCAGTATTTT | CASSLISSDTQYF
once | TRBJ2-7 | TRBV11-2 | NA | TGTGCCAGCAGCTCCGGTCCGGGGGCCTACGAGCAGTACTTC | CASSSGPGAYEQYF
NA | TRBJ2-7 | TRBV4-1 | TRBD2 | TGCGCCAGCAGCCATGGACCGGGACTAGCGCTATACGAGCAGTACTTC | CASSHGPGLALYEQYF
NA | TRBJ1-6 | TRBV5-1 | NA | TGCGCCAGCAGCATTCAGGGTCCCTATAATTCACCCCTCCACTTT | CASSIQGPYNSPLHF
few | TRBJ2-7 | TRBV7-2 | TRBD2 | TGTGCCAGCAGCCGTACTAGCGGGGACCCTACGGGGCAGTACTTC | CASSRTSGDPTGQYF
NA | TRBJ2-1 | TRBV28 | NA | TGTGCCAGCAGCCCTTTCCCTAGCTCAACCAATGAGCAGTTCTTC | CASSPFPSSTNEQFF
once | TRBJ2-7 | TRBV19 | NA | TGTGCCAGTAGGCCTGCCGGGACAAATTACGAGCAGTACTTC | CASRPAGTNYEQYF
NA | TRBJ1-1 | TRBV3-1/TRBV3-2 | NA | TGTGCCCCAGCGGGGGGGACTGAAGCTTTCTTT | CAPAGGTEAFF
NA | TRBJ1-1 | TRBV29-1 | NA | TGCAGCGTTGAGTCCGGGAAGGGCGGTGAAGCTTTCTTT | CSVESGKGGEAFF
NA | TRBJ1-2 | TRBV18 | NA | TGTGCCAGCTCCCAGTCCGAGGGAAGTGGCTACACCTTC | CASSQSEGSGYTF
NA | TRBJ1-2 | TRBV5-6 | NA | TGTGCCAGCAGCTTGCTAACAGCCCCTTCTTATGGCTACACCTTC | CASSLLTAPSYGYTF
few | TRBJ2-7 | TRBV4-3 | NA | TGCGCCAGCAGCCAAGATGAGGGGGTCAGAACCTACGAGCAGTACTTC | CASSQDEGVRTYEQYF
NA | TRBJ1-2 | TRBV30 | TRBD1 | TGTGCCTGGAGCCCGGGACAGGGGACAGGCTACACCTTC | CAWSPGQGTGYTF
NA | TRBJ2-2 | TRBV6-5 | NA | TGTGCCAGCAAAGCACAGGGTCAGACCGGGGAGCTGTTTTTT | CASKAQGQTGELFF
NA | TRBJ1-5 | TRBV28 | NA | TGTGCCAGCAGGGACCGAATTGGGGGGGGTGAGCCCCAGCATTTT | CASRDRIGGGEPQHF
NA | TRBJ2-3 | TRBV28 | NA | TGTGCCAGCAGCCCATACTCGGTTGAAACAGATACGCAGTATTTT | CASSPYSVETDTQYF
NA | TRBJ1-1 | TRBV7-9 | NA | TGTGCCAGCAGAAGTCGGGTCCCCGAAGCTTTCTTT | CASRSRVPEAFF
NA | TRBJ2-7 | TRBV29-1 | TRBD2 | TGCAGCGTAGCCGGGACTAGCGGGAGTACTGAGCAGTACTTC | CSVAGTSGSTEQYF